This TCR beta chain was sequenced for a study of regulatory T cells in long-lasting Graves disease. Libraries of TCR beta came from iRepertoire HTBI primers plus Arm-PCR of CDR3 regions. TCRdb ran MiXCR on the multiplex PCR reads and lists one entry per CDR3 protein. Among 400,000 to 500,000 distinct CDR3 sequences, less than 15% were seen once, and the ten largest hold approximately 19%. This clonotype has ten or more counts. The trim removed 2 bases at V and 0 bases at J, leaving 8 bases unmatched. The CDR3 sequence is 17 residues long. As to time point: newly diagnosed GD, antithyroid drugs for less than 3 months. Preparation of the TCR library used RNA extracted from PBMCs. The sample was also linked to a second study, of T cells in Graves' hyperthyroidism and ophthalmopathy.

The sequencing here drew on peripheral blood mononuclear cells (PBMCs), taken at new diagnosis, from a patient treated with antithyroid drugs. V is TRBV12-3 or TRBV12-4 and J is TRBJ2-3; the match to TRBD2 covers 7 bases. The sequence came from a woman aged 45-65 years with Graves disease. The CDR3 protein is CASSLPTSSGSTDTQYF. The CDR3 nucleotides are TGTGCCAGCAGTTTACCGACCTCTAGCGGAAGCACAGATACGCAGTATTTT.